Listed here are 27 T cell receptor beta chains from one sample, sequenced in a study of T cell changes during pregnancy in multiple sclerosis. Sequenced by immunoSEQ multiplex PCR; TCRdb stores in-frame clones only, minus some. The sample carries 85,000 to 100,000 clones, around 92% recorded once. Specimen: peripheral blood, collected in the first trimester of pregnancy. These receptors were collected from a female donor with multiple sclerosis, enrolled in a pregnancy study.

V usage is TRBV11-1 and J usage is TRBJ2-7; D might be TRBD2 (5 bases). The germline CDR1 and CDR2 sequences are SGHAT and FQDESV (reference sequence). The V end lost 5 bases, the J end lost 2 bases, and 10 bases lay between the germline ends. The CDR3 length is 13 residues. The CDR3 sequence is CASSPDGTYEQYF. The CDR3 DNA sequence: TGTGCCAGCAGCCCGGACGGGACCTACGAGCAGTACTTC. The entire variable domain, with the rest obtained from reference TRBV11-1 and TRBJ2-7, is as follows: EAEVAQSPRYKITEKSQAVAFWCDPISGHATLYWYRQILGQGPELLVQFQDESVVDDSQLPKDRFSAERLKGVDSTLKIQPAELGDSAMYLCASSPDGTYEQYFGPGTRLTVT.

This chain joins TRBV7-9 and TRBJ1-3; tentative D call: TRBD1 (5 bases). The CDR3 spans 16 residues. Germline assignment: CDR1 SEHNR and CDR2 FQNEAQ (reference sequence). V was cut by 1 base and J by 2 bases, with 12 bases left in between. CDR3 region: CASSLEGWGAGNTIYF. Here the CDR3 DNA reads TGTGCCAGCAGCTTAGAGGGATGGGGCGCTGGAAACACCATATATTTT.

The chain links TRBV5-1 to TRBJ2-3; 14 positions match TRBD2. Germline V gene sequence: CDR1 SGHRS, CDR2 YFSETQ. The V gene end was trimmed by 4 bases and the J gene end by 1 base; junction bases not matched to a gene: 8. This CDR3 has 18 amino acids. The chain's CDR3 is CASSARTSGRSGTDTQYF. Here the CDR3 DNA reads TGCGCCAGCAGCGCCCGGACTAGCGGGAGGTCGGGCACAGATACGCAGTATTTT.

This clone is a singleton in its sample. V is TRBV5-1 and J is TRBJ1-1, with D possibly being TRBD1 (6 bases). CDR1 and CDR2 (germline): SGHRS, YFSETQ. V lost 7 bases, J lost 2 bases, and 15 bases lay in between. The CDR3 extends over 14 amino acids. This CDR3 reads CASHPGHTNTEAFF. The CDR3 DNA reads TGCGCCAGCCATCCGGGACATACTAACACTGAAGCTTTCTTT. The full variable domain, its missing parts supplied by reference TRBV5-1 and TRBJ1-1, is KAGVTQTPRYLIKTRGQQVTLSCSPISGHRSVSWYQQTPGQGLQFLFEYFSETQRNKGNFPGRFSGRQFSNSRSEMNVSTLELGDSALYLCASHPGHTNTEAFFGQGTRLTVV.

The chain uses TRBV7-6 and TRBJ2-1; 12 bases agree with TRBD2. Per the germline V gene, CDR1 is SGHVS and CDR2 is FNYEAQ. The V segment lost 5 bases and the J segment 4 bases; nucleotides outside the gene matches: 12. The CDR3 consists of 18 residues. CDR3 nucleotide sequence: TGTGCCAGCAGCCCCGAGGGACTAGCGGGCCCTAATTACAATGAGCAGTTCTTC. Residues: CASSPEGLAGPNYNEQFF.

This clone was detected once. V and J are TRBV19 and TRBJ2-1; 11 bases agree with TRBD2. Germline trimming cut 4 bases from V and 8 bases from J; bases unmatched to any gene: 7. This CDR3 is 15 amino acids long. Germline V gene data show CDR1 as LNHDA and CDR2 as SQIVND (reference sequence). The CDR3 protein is CASSNIAGGPYEQFF. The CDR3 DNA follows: TGTGCCAGTAGTAACATAGCGGGAGGGCCCTATGAGCAGTTCTTC.

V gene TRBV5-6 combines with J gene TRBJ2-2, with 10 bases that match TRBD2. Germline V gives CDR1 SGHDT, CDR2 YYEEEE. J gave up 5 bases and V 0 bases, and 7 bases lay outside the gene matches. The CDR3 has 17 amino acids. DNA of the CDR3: TGTGCCAGCAGCTTGGTCGCTAGCGGGAGTGAAACCGGGGAGCTGTTTTTT. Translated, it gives CASSLVASGSETGELFF. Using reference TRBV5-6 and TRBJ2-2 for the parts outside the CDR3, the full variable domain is DAGVTQSPTHLIKTRGQQVTLRCSPKSGHDTVSWYQQALGQGPQFIFQYYEEEERQRGNFPDRFSGHQFPNYSSELNVNALLLGDSALYLCASSLVASGSETGELFFGEGSRLTVL.

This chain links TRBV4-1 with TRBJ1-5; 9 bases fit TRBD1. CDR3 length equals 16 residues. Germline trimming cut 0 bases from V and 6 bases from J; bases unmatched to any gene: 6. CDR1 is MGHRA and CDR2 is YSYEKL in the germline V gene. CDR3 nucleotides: TGCGCCAGCAGCCAAGAGCGACAGGGGGGAAGTCAGCCCCAGCATTTT. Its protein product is CASSQERQGGSQPQHF.

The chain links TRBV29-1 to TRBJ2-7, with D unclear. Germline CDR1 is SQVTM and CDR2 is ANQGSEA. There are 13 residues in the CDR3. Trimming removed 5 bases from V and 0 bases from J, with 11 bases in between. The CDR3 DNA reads TGCAGCGTTCGGCAGGTTAACTCCTACGAGCAGTACTTC. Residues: CSVRQVNSYEQYF.

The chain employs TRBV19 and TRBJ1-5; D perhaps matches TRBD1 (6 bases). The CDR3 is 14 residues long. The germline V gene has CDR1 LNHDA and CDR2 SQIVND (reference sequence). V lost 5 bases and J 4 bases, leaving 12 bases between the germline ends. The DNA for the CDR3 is TGTGCCAGTAGTCAAGGGGGACGGAATCAGCCCCAGCATTTT. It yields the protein CASSQGGRNQPQHF.

The CDR3 region is CASSFQNEQFF. The CDR3 nucleotides read TGTGCCAGCAGCTTTCAGAATGAGCAGTTCTTC. V and J are TRBV7-9 and TRBJ2-1; D not certain. The CDR3 has 11 residues. Trimming took 3 bases from V and 7 from J, leaving 4 bases between them. CDR1 is SEHNR, CDR2 FQNEAQ, per germline (reference sequence).

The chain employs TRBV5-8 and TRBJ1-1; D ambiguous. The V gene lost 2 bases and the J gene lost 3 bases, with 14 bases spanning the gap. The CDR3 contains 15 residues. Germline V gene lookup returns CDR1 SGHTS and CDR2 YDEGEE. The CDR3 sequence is CASSFAGFGDTEAFF. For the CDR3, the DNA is TGTGCCAGCAGCTTTGCGGGGTTTGGAGACACTGAAGCTTTCTTT.

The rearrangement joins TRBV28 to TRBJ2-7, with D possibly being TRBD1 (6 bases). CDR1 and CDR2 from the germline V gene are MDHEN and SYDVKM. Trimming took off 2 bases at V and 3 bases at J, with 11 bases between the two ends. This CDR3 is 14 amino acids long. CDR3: CASSLLRTVYEQYF. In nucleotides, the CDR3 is TGTGCCAGCAGTTTACTTAGGACAGTCTACGAGCAGTACTTC. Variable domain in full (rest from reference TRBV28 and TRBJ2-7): DVKVTQSSRYLVKRTGEKVFLECVQDMDHENMFWYRQDPGLGLRLIYFSYDVKMKEKGDIPEGYSVSREKKERFSLILESASTNQTSMYLCASSLLRTVYEQYFGPGTRLTVT.

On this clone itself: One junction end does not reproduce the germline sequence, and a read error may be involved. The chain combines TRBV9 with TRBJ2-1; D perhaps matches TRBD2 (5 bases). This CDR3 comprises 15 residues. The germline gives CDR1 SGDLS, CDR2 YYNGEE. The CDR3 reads CASSAPGLQYTEQFF. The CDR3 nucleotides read TGTGCCAGCAGCGCCCCCGGACTCCAGTACACTGAGCAGTTCTTC.

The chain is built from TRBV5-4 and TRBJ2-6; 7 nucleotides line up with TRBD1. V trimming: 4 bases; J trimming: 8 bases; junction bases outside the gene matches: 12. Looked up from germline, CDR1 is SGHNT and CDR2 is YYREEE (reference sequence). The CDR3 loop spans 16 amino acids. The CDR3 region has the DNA TGTGCCAGCAGCCTCGGACAGGATAGGGGTTCCAACGTCCTGACTTTC. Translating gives CASSLGQDRGSNVLTF.

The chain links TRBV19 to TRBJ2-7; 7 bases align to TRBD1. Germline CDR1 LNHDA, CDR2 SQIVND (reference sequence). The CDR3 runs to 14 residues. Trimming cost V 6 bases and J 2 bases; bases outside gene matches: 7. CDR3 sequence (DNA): TGTGCCAGTAGACCAGCCGGGACAGCCTACGAGCAGTACTTC. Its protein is CASRPAGTAYEQYF. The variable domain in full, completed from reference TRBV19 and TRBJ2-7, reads DGGITQSPKYLFRKEGQNVTLSCEQNLNHDAMYWYRQDPGQGLRLIYYSQIVNDFQKGDIAEGYSVSREKKESFPLTVTSAQKNPTAFYLCASRPAGTAYEQYFGPGTRLTVT.

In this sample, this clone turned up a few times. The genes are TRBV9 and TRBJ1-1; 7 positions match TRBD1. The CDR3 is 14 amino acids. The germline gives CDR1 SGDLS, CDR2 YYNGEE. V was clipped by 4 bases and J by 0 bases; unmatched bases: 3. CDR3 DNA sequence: TGTGCCAGCAGCTTGGGACAGCTGAACACTGAAGCTTTCTTT. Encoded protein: CASSLGQLNTEAFF.

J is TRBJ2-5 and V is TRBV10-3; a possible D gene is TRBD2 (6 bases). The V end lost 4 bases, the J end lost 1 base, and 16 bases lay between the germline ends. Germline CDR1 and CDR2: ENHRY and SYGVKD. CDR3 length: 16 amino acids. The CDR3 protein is CAISVVSLAIQETQYF. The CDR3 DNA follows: TGTGCCATCAGTGTAGTATCTCTAGCGATCCAAGAGACCCAGTACTTC.

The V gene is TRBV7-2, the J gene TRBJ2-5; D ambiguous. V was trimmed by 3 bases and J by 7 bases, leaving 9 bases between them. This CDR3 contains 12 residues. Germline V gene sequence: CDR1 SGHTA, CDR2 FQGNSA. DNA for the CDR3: TGTGCCAGCAGCTTCGAGGTCGGGACCCAGTACTTC. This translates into CASSFEVGTQYF.

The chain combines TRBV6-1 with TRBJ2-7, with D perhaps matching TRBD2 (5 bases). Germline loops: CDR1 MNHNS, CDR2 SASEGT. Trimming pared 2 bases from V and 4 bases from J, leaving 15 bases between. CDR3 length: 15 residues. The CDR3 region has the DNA TGTGCCAGCAGTGAACGGAATCTATCGGGGTACGAGCAGTACTTC. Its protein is CASSERNLSGYEQYF.

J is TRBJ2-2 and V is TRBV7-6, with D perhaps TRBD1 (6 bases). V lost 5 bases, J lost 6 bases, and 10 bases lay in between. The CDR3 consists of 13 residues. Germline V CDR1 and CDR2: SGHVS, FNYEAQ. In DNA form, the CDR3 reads TGTGCCAGCAGCCCGGACAGTCCCGGGGAGCTGTTTTTT. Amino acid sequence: CASSPDSPGELFF.

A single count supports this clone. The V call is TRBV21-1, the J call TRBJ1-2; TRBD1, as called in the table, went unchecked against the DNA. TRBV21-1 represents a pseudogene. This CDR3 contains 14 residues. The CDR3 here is CASSKSGGQDGYTF. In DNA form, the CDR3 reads TGTGCCAGCAGCAAATCAGGGGGGCAGGATGGCTACACCTTC.

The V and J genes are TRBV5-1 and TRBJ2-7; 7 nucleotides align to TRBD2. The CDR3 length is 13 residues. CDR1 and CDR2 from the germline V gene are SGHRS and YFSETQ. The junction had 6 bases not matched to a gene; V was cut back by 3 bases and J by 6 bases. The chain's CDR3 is CASSSLWTSEQYF. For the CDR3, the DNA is TGCGCCAGCAGCTCGCTTTGGACTAGCGAGCAGTACTTC.

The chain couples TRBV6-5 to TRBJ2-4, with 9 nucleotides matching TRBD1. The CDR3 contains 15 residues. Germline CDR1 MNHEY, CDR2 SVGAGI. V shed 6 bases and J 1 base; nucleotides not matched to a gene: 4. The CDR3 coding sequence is TGTGCCAGCAGGGGACAGGGTTGGGCCAAAAACATTCAGTACTTC. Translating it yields CASRGQGWAKNIQYF.

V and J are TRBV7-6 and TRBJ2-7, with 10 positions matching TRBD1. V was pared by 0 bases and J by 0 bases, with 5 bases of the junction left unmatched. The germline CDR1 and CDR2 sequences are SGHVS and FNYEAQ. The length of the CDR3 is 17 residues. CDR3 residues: CASSLAARTGGSYEQYF. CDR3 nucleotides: TGTGCCAGCAGCTTAGCAGCGAGGACAGGGGGCTCCTACGAGCAGTACTTC.

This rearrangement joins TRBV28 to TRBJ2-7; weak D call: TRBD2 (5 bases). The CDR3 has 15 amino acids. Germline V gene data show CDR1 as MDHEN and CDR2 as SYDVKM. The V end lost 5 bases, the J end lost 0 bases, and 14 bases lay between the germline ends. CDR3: CASSLMRASSYEQYF. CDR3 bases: TGTGCCAGCAGTCTCATGCGGGCTAGCTCCTACGAGCAGTACTTC.

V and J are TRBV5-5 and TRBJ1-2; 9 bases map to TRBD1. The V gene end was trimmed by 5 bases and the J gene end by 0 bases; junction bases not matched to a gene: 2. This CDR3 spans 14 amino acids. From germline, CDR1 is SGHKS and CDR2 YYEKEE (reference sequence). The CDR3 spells CASSRTGANYGYTF. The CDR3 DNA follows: TGTGCCAGCAGTAGGACAGGGGCTAACTATGGCTACACCTTC. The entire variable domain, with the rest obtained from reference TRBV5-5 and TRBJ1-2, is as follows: DAGVTQSPTHLIKTRGQQVTLRCSPISGHKSVSWYQQVLGQGPQFIFQYYEKEERGRGNFPDRFSARQFPNYSSELNVNALLLGDSALYLCASSRTGANYGYTFGSGTRLTVV.